The rows below give T cell receptor beta chains drawn from one sample of a study of PD-L1 blockade in urothelial cancer. Using immunoSEQ multiplex PCR, the repertoire was profiled, and TCRdb retains in-frame clones only, with some absent. This table holds some 120,000 clones, around nine tenths found once. The sample was PBMCs, taken around atezolizumab (anti-PD-L1) treatment. Receptors were obtained from a man aged 60-69 years with urothelial cancer. Each CDR3 is given with its conserved first and last residue. Fields, in order: V gene, clone size, J gene, CDR3 protein. Only part of the rows carry a size: once, few, many, or a class if the clone is expanded.

v_gene: TRBV27
abundance: .
j_gene: TRBJ2-5
CDR3aa: CASSLGRTGAVETQYF

v_gene: TRBV11-3
abundance: .
j_gene: TRBJ2-3
CDR3aa: CASSAVAGVGTDTQYF

v_gene: TRBV9
abundance: .
j_gene: TRBJ1-2
CDR3aa: CASSVASRGAGVSGYTF

v_gene: TRBV12-5
abundance: .
j_gene: TRBJ2-7
CDR3aa: CASGPSTWAQYF

v_gene: TRBV9
abundance: once
j_gene: TRBJ2-2
CDR3aa: CASSAQGDTGELFF

v_gene: TRBV30
abundance: .
j_gene: TRBJ1-1
CDR3aa: CAWMGGVEAFF

v_gene: TRBV9
abundance: .
j_gene: TRBJ2-3
CDR3aa: CASSVPLAGSDTQYF

v_gene: TRBV4-2
abundance: .
j_gene: TRBJ1-3
CDR3aa: CASSPTGARNTIYF

v_gene: TRBV6-5
abundance: .
j_gene: TRBJ2-6
CDR3aa: CASWESGANVLTF

v_gene: TRBV7-7
abundance: .
j_gene: TRBJ2-1
CDR3aa: CASSLAQYNEQFF

v_gene: TRBV28
abundance: .
j_gene: TRBJ1-2
CDR3aa: CASSSDRARGYTF

v_gene: TRBV11-3
abundance: .
j_gene: TRBJ1-2
CDR3aa: CASSRPGGKTNGYTF

v_gene: TRBV7-2
abundance: few
j_gene: TRBJ1-5
CDR3aa: CASSSQGQPQHF

v_gene: TRBV11-1
abundance: .
j_gene: TRBJ2-1
CDR3aa: CASSPSPLGVFF

v_gene: TRBV5-4
abundance: .
j_gene: TRBJ2-3
CDR3aa: CASSWGRVVDTQYF

v_gene: TRBV5-5
abundance: .
j_gene: TRBJ2-1
CDR3aa: CASSGLAGAGGNEQFF

v_gene: TRBV28
abundance: .
j_gene: TRBJ2-5
CDR3aa: CASSFRGGERETQYF

v_gene: TRBV7-2
abundance: .
j_gene: TRBJ2-5
CDR3aa: CASSVSGPQETQYF

v_gene: TRBV15
abundance: .
j_gene: TRBJ2-2
CDR3aa: CATSRGGQNTGELFF

v_gene: TRBV28
abundance: .
j_gene: TRBJ1-2
CDR3aa: CASKRTGRGGYTF

v_gene: TRBV7-2
abundance: once
j_gene: TRBJ1-5
CDR3aa: CASSSQGRQPQHF

v_gene: TRBV6-1
abundance: .
j_gene: TRBJ1-4
CDR3aa: CASSPTGQRDEKLFF

v_gene: TRBV6-6
abundance: .
j_gene: TRBJ1-1
CDR3aa: CASISAAGNTEAFF

v_gene: TRBV6-7
abundance: .
j_gene: TRBJ1-1
CDR3aa: CASSYSANRQANTEAFF

v_gene: TRBV6-6
abundance: .
j_gene: TRBJ1-5
CDR3aa: CASSYGGTGSNQPQHF

v_gene: TRBV10-2
abundance: .
j_gene: TRBJ1-4
CDR3aa: CASSRWQPTNEKLFF

v_gene: TRBV9
abundance: few
j_gene: TRBJ2-4
CDR3aa: CASSVETGENIQYF

v_gene: TRBV6-5
abundance: .
j_gene: TRBJ1-2
CDR3aa: CGAGQGTNYGYTF

v_gene: TRBV18
abundance: .
j_gene: TRBJ2-7
CDR3aa: CASSLGQGYEQYF

v_gene: TRBV15
abundance: .
j_gene: TRBJ1-5
CDR3aa: CATSERAGNQPQHF

v_gene: TRBV9
abundance: .
j_gene: TRBJ2-7
CDR3aa: CASSPTTGTGLTFYEQYF

v_gene: TRBV6-5
abundance: .
j_gene: TRBJ2-5
CDR3aa: CASRGDTSRETQYF

v_gene: TRBV28
abundance: .
j_gene: TRBJ2-7
CDR3aa: CASSSFGQVSNEQYF

v_gene: TRBV7-9
abundance: .
j_gene: TRBJ1-3
CDR3aa: CASILAGVGNTIYF

v_gene: TRBV5-1
abundance: .
j_gene: TRBJ2-3
CDR3aa: CASSLAAGDTDTQYF

v_gene: TRBV5-4
abundance: .
j_gene: TRBJ2-1
CDR3aa: CASKSGGENNEQFF

v_gene: TRBV2
abundance: .
j_gene: TRBJ1-3
CDR3aa: CASSGGNTIYF

v_gene: TRBV4-3
abundance: .
j_gene: TRBJ2-7
CDR3aa: CASSQEGGIPAGYEQYF

v_gene: TRBV7-2
abundance: .
j_gene: TRBJ2-3
CDR3aa: CASSLVRGGITDTQYF

v_gene: TRBV9
abundance: .
j_gene: TRBJ2-2
CDR3aa: CASSGRAGAGELFF

v_gene: TRBV4-1
abundance: few
j_gene: TRBJ1-2
CDR3aa: CASSQETGDYGYTF

v_gene: TRBV29-1
abundance: .
j_gene: TRBJ2-7
CDR3aa: CSVDGTGRGGEQYF

v_gene: TRBV7-2
abundance: .
j_gene: TRBJ2-2
CDR3aa: CASRVAGGAGTGELFF

v_gene: TRBV28
abundance: .
j_gene: TRBJ2-7
CDR3aa: CASSHQDFEQYF

v_gene: TRBV30
abundance: .
j_gene: TRBJ2-1
CDR3aa: CAWTISGTRMPHEQFF

v_gene: TRBV6-1
abundance: once
j_gene: TRBJ2-1
CDR3aa: CASKHLDNEQFF

v_gene: TRBV5-6
abundance: .
j_gene: TRBJ1-3
CDR3aa: CASRTGTGGNTIYF

v_gene: TRBV5-5
abundance: .
j_gene: TRBJ1-1
CDR3aa: CASSLGRNTEAFF

v_gene: TRBV28
abundance: .
j_gene: TRBJ1-5
CDR3aa: CASSEGTGHQQPQHF

v_gene: TRBV28
abundance: once
j_gene: TRBJ2-1
CDR3aa: CASNTRGRWNEQFF

v_gene: TRBV5-4
abundance: .
j_gene: TRBJ1-1
CDR3aa: CASSSGMNTEAFF

v_gene: TRBV19
abundance: once
j_gene: TRBJ1-2
CDR3aa: CASSIDMWAPGGYTF